This section outlines one T cell receptor beta chain sequence together with its context. Its cognate antigen is unknown. This sample stems from a study of CXCR3-negative and CXCR3-positive naive CD8 T cells. Study results and limitations: In CXCR3-positive naive cells, the TRB CDR3s were more hydrophobic than in CXCR3-negative naive cells.

CDR1 SGHAT and CDR2 FQNNGV come from the germline V gene. The CDR3 has 15 amino acids. Carrying UMI labels, the TRB cDNA libraries were prepared through 5' RACE. Following a re-call of the 5' RACE reads, TCRdb has one entry per CDR3 protein and lacks DNA. The sample yields approximately 100,000 distinct CDR3 sequences, of which the top ten take up 0.36%. Sequenced sample: naive CXCR3+ CD8+ T cells from blood. As to subset: CD45RO-CCR7+CD27+CD95- naive CD8+ T cells expressing CXCR3 (TNR3+). This TCR came from a human donor in good health. Some clones in this sample may be carry-over from other donors' samples. This chain links TRBV11-2 with TRBJ2-5; TCRdb's D call, TRBD1, is unchecked because there is no DNA. The CDR3 sequence is CASSRYGANQETQYF. Based on the CDR3 plus reference TRBV11-2 and TRBJ2-5, the full variable domain is EAGVAQSPRYKIIEKRQSVAFWCNPISGHATLYWYQQILGQGPKLLIQFQNNGVVDDSQLPKDRFSAERLKGVDSTLKIQPAKLEDSAVYLCASSRYGANQETQYFGPGTRLLVL.